Listed here is a single TCR beta chain. TCR beta CDR3 region amplification was performed from RNA transcripts. A first-round RT-PCR of the TCR CDR3 used the HTBI primer set. TCRdb independently ran MiXCR on the multiplex PCR reads; one entry per CDR3 protein. The table records 690,000 or so distinct CDR3 sequences, roughly a sixth of them present only once. Germline-derived CDR1 and CDR2 are SGHTS and YDEGEE. CDR3 size: 15 residues. The ends lost 4 bases at V and 3 bases at J; junction bases unmatched: 8. The sample originates from a study of T cells in Graves' hyperthyroidism and ophthalmopathy. The diagnoses drew upon clinical symptoms, serum thyroxine and TRAb, thyroid ultrasound and orbital computed tomography. Blood was drawn at first hyperthyroidism diagnosis, before any ophthalmopathy symptoms. The PBMCs were sourced from fresh peripheral blood (less than 11 ml).

This chain joins TRBV5-8 and TRBJ2-3; 7 bases are shared with TRBD1. Source material: blood. This TCR derives from a woman aged 45-59 years with Graves' hyperthyroidism that later progressed to Graves' ophthalmopathy. CDR3 loop: CASSATQTGTDTQYF. CDR3 nucleotide sequence: TGTGCCAGCAGCGCGACCCAGACAGGGACAGATACGCAGTATTTT.